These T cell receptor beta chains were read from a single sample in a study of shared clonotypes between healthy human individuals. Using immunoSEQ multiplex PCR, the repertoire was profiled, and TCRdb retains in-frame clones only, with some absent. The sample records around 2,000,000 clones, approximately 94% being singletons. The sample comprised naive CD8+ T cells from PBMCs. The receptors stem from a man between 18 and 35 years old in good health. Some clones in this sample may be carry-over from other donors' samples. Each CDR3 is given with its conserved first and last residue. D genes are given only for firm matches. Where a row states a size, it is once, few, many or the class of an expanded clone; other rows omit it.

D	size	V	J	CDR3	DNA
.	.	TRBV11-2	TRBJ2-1	CASSLGDMKGAGIYNEQFF	TGTGCCAGCAGCTTAGGGGACATGAAGGGAGCCGGGATCTACAATGAGCAGTTCTTC
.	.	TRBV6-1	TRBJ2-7	CASTKRHETYEQYF	TGTGCCAGCACAAAGAGGCACGAGACCTACGAGCAGTACTTC
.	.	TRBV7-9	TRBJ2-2	CASSLEIMVNGATGELFF	TGTGCCAGCAGCTTAGAAATAATGGTAAATGGTGCCACCGGGGAGCTGTTTTTT
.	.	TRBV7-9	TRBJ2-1	CASSLLGRGQFF	TGTGCCAGCAGCTTATTGGGGCGTGGGCAGTTCTTC
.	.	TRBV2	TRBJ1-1	CASRPGQLNTEAFF	TGTGCCAGCAGACCGGGACAACTGAACACTGAAGCTTTCTTT
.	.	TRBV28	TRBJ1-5	CASSADVSNQPQHF	TGTGCCAGCAGTGCAGACGTTAGCAATCAGCCCCAGCATTTT
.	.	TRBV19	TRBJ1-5	CASSIDQNSNQPQHF	TGTGCCAGTAGTATCGACCAAAATAGCAATCAGCCCCAGCATTTT
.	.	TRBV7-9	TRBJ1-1	CASSLAMGRTEAFF	TGTGCCAGCAGCTTAGCTATGGGGAGAACTGAAGCTTTCTTT
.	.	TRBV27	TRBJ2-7	CASSSFGADYEQYF	TGTGCCAGCAGTTCGTTCGGGGCCGATTACGAGCAGTACTTC
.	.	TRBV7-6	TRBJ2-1	CASSPNPPGAGRGNEQFF	TGTGCCAGCAGCCCTAACCCCCCCGGAGCGGGTCGGGGGAATGAGCAGTTCTTC
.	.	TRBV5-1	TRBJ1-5	CASSPDGSLNQPQHF	TGCGCCAGCAGCCCGGACGGGTCCCTCAATCAGCCCCAGCATTTT
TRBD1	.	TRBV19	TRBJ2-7	CASSIRQGYYEQYF	TGTGCCAGTAGTATAAGACAGGGTTACTACGAGCAGTACTTC
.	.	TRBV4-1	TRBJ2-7	CASSEDRGWDEQYF	TGCGCCAGCAGCGAGGATAGAGGTTGGGACGAGCAGTACTTC
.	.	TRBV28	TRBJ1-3	CASSLGRAPGNTIYF	TGTGCCAGCAGTTTAGGCAGGGCTCCTGGAAACACCATATATTTT
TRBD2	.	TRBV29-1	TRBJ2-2	CSVDGQGGAGELFF	TGCAGCGTTGACGGGCAGGGAGGGGCCGGGGAGCTGTTTTTT
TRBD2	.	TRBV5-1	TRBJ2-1	CASSSTSGEQFF	TGCGCCAGCAGCTCGACTAGCGGGGAGCAGTTCTTC
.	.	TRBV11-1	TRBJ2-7	CASSLTRRGEDEQYF	TGTGCCAGCAGCTTAACACGGAGAGGTGAGGACGAGCAGTACTTC
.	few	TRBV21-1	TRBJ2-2	CASSKVVTGGVGELFF	TGTGCCAGCAGCAAAGTGGTGACAGGGGGAGTCGGGGAGCTGTTTTTT
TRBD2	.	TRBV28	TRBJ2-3	CASSTSGTSTDTQYF	TGTGCCAGCAGTACTAGCGGTACAAGCACAGATACGCAGTATTTT
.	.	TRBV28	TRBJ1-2	CASSPSEGYTF	TGTGCCTCCTCCCCCTCGGAGGGCTACACCTTC
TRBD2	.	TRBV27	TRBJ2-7	CASSLFLGGAGEDEQYF	TGTGCCAGCAGTTTATTCCTCGGCGGAGCGGGAGAGGACGAGCAGTACTTC
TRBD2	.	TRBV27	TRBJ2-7	CASSLRDYPYEQYF	TGTGCCAGCAGTCTACGGGACTACCCCTACGAGCAGTACTTC
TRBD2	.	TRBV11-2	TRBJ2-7	CASSLEFGLAYEQYF	TGTGCCAGCAGCTTAGAGTTTGGACTAGCCTACGAGCAGTACTTC
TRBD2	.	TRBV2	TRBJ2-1	CASSLAGPYNEQFF	TGTGCCAGCAGTTTAGCGGGCCCCTACAATGAGCAGTTCTTC
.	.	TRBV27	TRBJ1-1	CASSGREVVTEAFF	TGTGCCAGCTCGGGTAGGGAGGTGGTCACTGAAGCTTTCTTT
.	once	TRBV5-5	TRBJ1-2	CASTPWGETNYGYTF	TGTGCCAGCACCCCTTGGGGCGAGACAAACTATGGCTACACCTTC
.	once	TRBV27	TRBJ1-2	CASSFGSGYSGYTF	TGTGCCAGCAGTTTCGGGTCAGGGTATAGCGGCTACACCTTC
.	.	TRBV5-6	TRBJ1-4	CASSSDRKLFF	TGTGCCAGCAGCTCGGACAGAAAACTGTTTTTT
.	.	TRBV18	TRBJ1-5	CASSPGSGVNQPQHF	TGTGCCAGCTCTCCCGGCTCGGGGGTTAATCAGCCCCAGCATTTT
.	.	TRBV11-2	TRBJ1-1	CASSSILNLAEAFF	TGTGCCAGCAGCTCGATCCTCAATTTGGCTGAAGCTTTCTTT
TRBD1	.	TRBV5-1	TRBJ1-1	CASSGGQGAGTEAFF	TGCGCCAGCAGCGGCGGACAGGGGGCGGGAACTGAAGCTTTCTTT
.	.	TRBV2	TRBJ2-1	CASSVSVSSYNEQFF	TGTGCCAGCAGTGTTAGCGTAAGCTCCTACAATGAGCAGTTCTTC
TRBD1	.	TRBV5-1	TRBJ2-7	CASSFQGAWEQYF	TGCGCCAGCAGCTTCCAGGGGGCCTGGGAGCAGTACTTC
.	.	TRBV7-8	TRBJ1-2	CASSPYRADGYTF	TGTGCCAGCAGCCCGTACAGGGCGGATGGCTACACCTTC
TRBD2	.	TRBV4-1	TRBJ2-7	CASSQTRTSGRNEQYF	TGCGCCAGCAGCCAAACCAGGACTAGCGGGAGGAACGAGCAGTACTTC
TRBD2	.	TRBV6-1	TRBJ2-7	CASVQSGGSWDEQYF	TGTGCCAGCGTACAAAGCGGGGGGAGCTGGGACGAGCAGTACTTC
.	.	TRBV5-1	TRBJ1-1	CASSLGPGARTEAFF	TGCGCCAGCAGCTTGGGTCCGGGGGCGCGCACTGAAGCTTTCTTT
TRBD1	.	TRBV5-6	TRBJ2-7	CASSWGQLREQYF	TGTGCCAGCAGCTGGGGACAGTTACGAGAGCAGTACTTC
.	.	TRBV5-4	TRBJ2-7	CASIKAENPYEQYF	TGTGCCAGCATCAAAGCGGAGAACCCCTACGAGCAGTACTTC
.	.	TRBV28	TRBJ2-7	CASSLALDYTYEQYF	TGTGCCAGCAGCCTGGCCCTTGACTACACCTACGAGCAGTACTTC
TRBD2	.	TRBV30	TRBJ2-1	CAWTPPLLAGHLRNEQFF	TGTGCCTGGACCCCGCCCCTTCTAGCGGGACACCTTCGGAATGAGCAGTTCTTC
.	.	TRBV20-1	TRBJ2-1	CSARQGNEQFF	TGCAGTGCTAGACAGGGAAATGAGCAGTTCTTC
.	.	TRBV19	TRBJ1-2	CASSHKTTYGYTF	TGTGCCAGTAGTCATAAGACAACCTATGGCTACACCTTC
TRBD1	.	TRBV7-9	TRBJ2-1	CASSNPPGQGTYNEQFF	TGTGCCAGCAGCAACCCCCCGGGACAGGGGACCTACAATGAGCAGTTCTTC
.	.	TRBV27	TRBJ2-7	CASSFSGVRGEQYF	TGTGCCAGCAGCTTTTCGGGGGTCAGGGGGGAGCAGTACTTC
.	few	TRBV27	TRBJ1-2	CASSLGLDYGYTF	TGTGCCAGCAGTCTCGGGCTGGACTATGGCTACACCTTC
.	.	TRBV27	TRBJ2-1	CASSTRAGRAYNEQFF	TGTGCCAGCAGTACCCGAGCTGGAAGGGCCTACAATGAGCAGTTCTTC
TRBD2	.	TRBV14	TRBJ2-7	CASSPGLAGSSYEQYF	TGTGCCAGCAGCCCTGGACTAGCCGGGAGCTCCTACGAGCAGTACTTC
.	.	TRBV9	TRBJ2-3	CASNAGRTGDTQYF	TGTGCCAGCAATGCCGGGAGAACGGGAGATACGCAGTATTTT
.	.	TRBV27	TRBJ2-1	CASSFTPPGFNEQFF	TGTGCCAGCAGTTTCACCCCCCCAGGGTTCAATGAGCAGTTCTTC
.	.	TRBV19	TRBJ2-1	CASTDRGTYNEQFF	TGTGCCAGTACGGACCGAGGGACCTACAATGAGCAGTTCTTC
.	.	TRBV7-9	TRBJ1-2	CASSSGSVNYGYTF	TGTGCCAGCAGCTCTGGTAGCGTTAACTATGGCTACACCTTC
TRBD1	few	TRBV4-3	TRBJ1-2	CASSQVTGGGYGYTF	TGCGCCAGCAGCCAAGTGACAGGGGGCGGCTATGGCTACACCTTC
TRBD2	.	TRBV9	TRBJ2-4	CASSAPGTSKNIQYF	TGTGCCAGCAGCGCCCCGGGGACTAGCAAAAACATTCAGTACTTC
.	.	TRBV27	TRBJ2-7	CASSSGDPLQIYEQYF	TGTGCCAGCAGTTCCGGGGACCCTTTGCAGATATACGAGCAGTACTTC
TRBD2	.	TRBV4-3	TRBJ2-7	CASSQELWASGRLKTYEQYF	TGCGCCAGCAGCCAAGAACTCTGGGCTAGCGGGAGGTTAAAAACCTACGAGCAGTACTTC
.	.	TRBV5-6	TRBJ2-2	CASSLGLYRSTNTGELFF	TGTGCCAGCAGCTTGGGACTCTACAGATCTACGAACACCGGGGAGCTGTTTTTT
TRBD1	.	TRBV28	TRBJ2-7	CASSPRDRSYEQYF	TGTGCCAGCAGTCCACGGGACAGGTCCTACGAGCAGTACTTC
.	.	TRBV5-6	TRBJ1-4	CASSFQSATNEKLFF	TGTGCCAGCAGCTTTCAGAGCGCAACTAATGAAAAACTGTTTTTT
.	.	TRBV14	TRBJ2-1	CASSQVRSWVGEQFF	TGTGCCAGCAGCCAAGTTAGATCTTGGGTTGGTGAGCAGTTCTTC